This record covers a single TCR gamma chain. The antigen it binds to is not known. One end of the junction varies from germline; a read error may be responsible. The same CDR3 arises from other DNA sequences in this sample as well. The data stem from a study of human gamma delta and Vdelta1 T cells listed by TCRdb under 2018. About the study as a whole: Delta One T cells, Vd1+ gamma-delta T cells, were investigated in the study as cytotoxic effectors against acute myeloid leukemia. Summary of the overall study and its limitations: Delta One T cells were reported as polyclonal and as showing broad cytotoxic targeting of acute myeloid leukemia.

Library construction relied on PCR. The run used an Illumina MiSeq. TCRdb called clones from the public reads with CATT, and repeated DNA sequences were later combined into one row. The sample includes a few thousand gamma-chain clones, with about 30% observed a single time. In total, the top ten clones hold under 3% of the sample. From the cysteine through the phenylalanine, the CDR3 covers 13 amino acids. CDR3 DNA is the only sequence kept; it has 39 bases, read in frame from the first base. CDR1 and CDR2, per the germline V gene (reference sequence), are GITISATS and ISYDGTV. Recombination linked TRGV9 to TRGJ1 or TRGJ2. This clonotype originated in a human donor in good health. Sequences were obtained from Vdelta1 gamma-delta T cells from blood grown in culture (DOT cells). According to the study, the label for this sample's cell subset or site signals: Delta One T cells, in vitro expanded/differentiated Vd1+ gamma-delta T cells. The DNA reads as follows: TGTGCCTTGTGGGAGGTGCCTTATTATAAGAAGCTCTTT. The resulting protein is CALWEVPYYKKLF.